This T cell receptor beta chain came from a study of cytomegalovirus exposure and HLA in healthy donors. General study points: Confirmation was obtained in vitro that a few CMV-associated chains are specific for CMV antigens. The study designated about 180 TCR beta chains cytomegalovirus-associated.

Details on this clone: Antigen: not known.

Use of 60 Vbeta and 13 Jbeta primers characterized the PCR. This table comes from immunoSEQ multiplex PCR, and its TCRdb copy is limited to in-frame clones, with some not included. Altogether about 150,000 clones are present, 70% to 85% being singletons, with the ten largest covering under 7.5%. The clonotype comes from a woman aged 50 to 65 in good health and CMV-seropositive. Sequenced input: PBMCs.

The DNA of the CDR3 is TGTGCCAGCAGTCCCAGGGTAAAGTGGGAGCAGTACTTC. Amino acids: CASSPRVKWEQYF. The rearrangement uses TRBV27 and TRBJ2-7, with D possibly being TRBD1 (5 bases). CDR1 and CDR2 from the germline V gene are MNHEY and SMNVEV (reference sequence). The CDR3 loop spans 13 amino acids. Trimming removed 5 bases from V and 7 bases from J, with 15 bases in between.